The present T cell receptor beta chain was sequenced within a study of T cell responses to AZD1222 COVID-19 vaccine. The V gene lost 4 bases and the J gene lost 2 bases, with 12 bases spanning the gap. The CDR3 loop spans 15 amino acids. Looked up from germline, CDR1 is MGHRA and CDR2 is YSYEKL. The data were produced by immunoSEQ multiplex PCR, yet TCRdb's version contains in-frame clones alone and is incomplete. This sample has around 120,000 clones; around 94% occur once, and the top ten carry approximately 2.2%. The sequence derives from an adult in good health. Sequencing was performed on peripheral blood, taken on day 0 of AZD1222 vaccination. The chain recombines TRBV4-1 with TRBJ1-3; D unresolved. CDR3 region: CASSPYRTAGNTIYF. CDR3 bases: TGCGCCAGCAGCCCTTACCGGACGGCTGGAAACACCATATATTTT.